Shown below are 24 T cell receptor beta chains from a single sample sequenced in a study of T cells after yellow fever vaccination. TCRdb recomputed calls from the 5' RACE reads with MiXCR, one row per CDR3 protein. The table shows about 360,000 distinct CDR3 sequences, with roughly 6.2% occurring only once. Sample: PBMCs, taken 5 days after the yellow fever booster vaccination. The receptors originated from a man in his thirties or forties who received the YFV17D yellow fever vaccine.

This clonotype was recorded many times. The rearrangement joins TRBV7-2 to TRBJ2-1, with no clear D. Germline-derived CDR1 and CDR2 are SGHTA and FQGNSA. The CDR3 is 14 amino acids. Trimming removed 5 bases from V and 4 bases from J, with 12 bases in between. The CDR3 bases are TGTGCCAGCAGCCTACGGAACGGATACAATGAGCAGTTCTTC. Translating gives CASSLRNGYNEQFF.

This clonotype was recorded many times. CDR3 sequence: CASSRDSQETQYF. CDR3 in DNA: TGTGCCAGCAGTCGGGACTCCCAAGAGACCCAGTACTTC. The chain is built from TRBV28 and TRBJ2-5; the D gene is possibly TRBD2 (6 bases). Per the germline V gene, CDR1 is MDHEN and CDR2 is SYDVKM. The CDR3 loop spans 13 amino acids. V shed 5 bases and J shed 1 base, with 8 bases lying between them.

A few counts support this clonotype. The chain employs TRBV9 and TRBJ2-7, with D hard to call. The V gene's germline CDR1 is SGDLS and CDR2 YYNGEE. The ends were cut back, 7 bases at V and 2 bases at J, with 10 bases in the middle. This CDR3 region has 12 residues. For the CDR3, the DNA is TGTGCCAGCGGGGATGGGACCTACGAGCAGTACTTC. The encoded protein is CASGDGTYEQYF.

This clonotype was detected a few times. The rearrangement links TRBV19 to TRBJ2-5; D uncertain. CDR3 size: 13 residues. CDR1 LNHDA and CDR2 SQIVND come from the germline V gene (reference sequence). Trimming removed 5 bases at V and 7 bases at J, with 14 bases between. CDR3 protein: CASSPRPSRTQYF. CDR3 DNA: TGTGCCAGTAGTCCCCGACCCTCCAGGACCCAGTACTTC.

This clonotype was found a few times. In DNA, the CDR3 is TGTGCCAGCAGCTTAGGCCTCGGCACGGGTACAGATACGCAGTATTTT. Residues: CASSLGLGTGTDTQYF. This chain joins TRBV7-6 and TRBJ2-3; D is uncertain. Germline V gives CDR1 SGHVS, CDR2 FNYEAQ. This CDR3 is built from 16 residues. V was pared by 1 base and J by 3 bases, with 14 bases between.

A few counts support this clonotype. The V gene is TRBV7-6, the J gene TRBJ1-1; D gene unclear. The germline V and J ends were trimmed by 1 base and 3 bases, with 12 bases remaining between them. Germline values: CDR1 SGHVS, CDR2 FNYEAQ. This CDR3 spans 15 amino acids. DNA for the CDR3: TGTGCCAGCAGCTTAGGGCCCGGCCGGGACACTGAAGCTTTCTTT. Translated: CASSLGPGRDTEAFF.

This clonotype was recorded many times. The V and J genes are TRBV27 and TRBJ2-5; 9 nucleotides match TRBD1. The germline CDR1 and CDR2 sequences are MNHEY and SMNVEV (reference sequence). This CDR3 comprises 14 residues. The V gene end was trimmed by 5 bases and the J gene end by 4 bases; junction bases not matched to a gene: 5. CDR3 sequence reads: CASSQQGARETQYF. CDR3 bases: TGTGCCAGCAGTCAACAGGGGGCTCGAGAGACCCAGTACTTC.

This clonotype has at least ten counts. The chain recombines TRBV20-1 with TRBJ2-1; no reliable D call. The CDR3 length is 12 residues. V was clipped by 5 bases and J by 5 bases, with 10 bases between them. Looked up from germline, CDR1 is DFQATT and CDR2 is SNEGSKA (reference sequence). CDR3 DNA sequence: TGCAGTGCTCGACGGTCCCACAATGAGCAGTTCTTC. It translates to CSARRSHNEQFF.

In its sample, this clonotype was seen many times. The rearrangement links TRBV7-2 to TRBJ2-5, with 7 bases fitting TRBD1. There are 14 residues in the CDR3. Germline V gene data show CDR1 as SGHTA and CDR2 as FQGNSA. J lost 5 bases, V lost 5 bases, and 8 bases had no gene match. CDR3 DNA sequence: TGTGCCAGCAGCCGACAGGGTAGATTGGAGACCCAGTACTTC. As protein: CASSRQGRLETQYF.

This clonotype has only a few counts. The gene calls are TRBV20-1 and TRBJ2-5, with D possibly being TRBD1 (5 bases). The germline CDR1 and CDR2 sequences are DFQATT and SNEGSKA (reference sequence). The CDR3 spans 14 residues. V shed 6 bases and J shed 2 bases, with 16 bases lying between them. The CDR3 nucleotides are TGCAGTGCCGAACTTATTCGACAGCAAGAGACCCAGTACTTC. This translates into CSAELIRQQETQYF.

This clonotype was seen a handful of times. The chain is built from TRBV20-1 and TRBJ2-2; TRBD1 matches at 10 bases. V was pared by 4 bases and J by 5 bases, with 10 bases of the junction left unmatched. Germline CDR1 is DFQATT and CDR2 is SNEGSKA (reference sequence). This CDR3 has 16 residues. This CDR3 is CSANSWGTGATGELFF. CDR3 bases: TGCAGTGCTAACAGCTGGGGGACAGGGGCTACCGGGGAGCTGTTTTTT.

The chain is built from TRBV20-1 and TRBJ2-3; 7 bases fit TRBD1. The germline V gene has CDR1 DFQATT and CDR2 SNEGSKA (reference sequence). This CDR3 comprises 13 residues. V trimming: 4 bases; J trimming: 1 base; junction bases outside the gene matches: 2. CDR3 loop: CSAKQGGTDTQYF. CDR3 DNA sequence: TGCAGTGCTAAGCAGGGGGGCACAGATACGCAGTATTTT.

This clonotype occurred a few times. The gene calls are TRBV5-1 and TRBJ2-5; tentatively, D is TRBD1 (6 bases). Germline values: CDR1 SGHRS, CDR2 YFSETQ. The CDR3 length is 14 residues. V was trimmed by 3 bases and J by 2 bases, leaving 11 bases between them. In nucleotides, the CDR3 is TGCGCCAGCAGCTCACTCGGACAGCAAGAGACCCAGTACTTC. This sequence encodes CASSSLGQQETQYF. The full variable domain, completed using reference TRBV5-1 and TRBJ2-5, is KAGVTQTPRYLIKTRGQQVTLSCSPISGHRSVSWYQQTPGQGLQFLFEYFSETQRNKGNFPGRFSGRQFSNSRSEMNVSTLELGDSALYLCASSSLGQQETQYFGPGTRLLVL.

This clonotype has more than one count but fewer than ten. V gene TRBV6-5 combines with J gene TRBJ1-5; D possibly corresponds to TRBD1 (6 bases). V was shortened by 7 bases and J by 6 bases, with 16 bases between the two germline ends. CDR1 is MNHEY, CDR2 SVGAGI, per germline. This CDR3 contains 14 residues. The CDR3 region has the DNA TGTGCCAGCAAGGGGGGGGGGGCTGGTCAGCCCCAGCATTTT. Translating it yields CASKGGGAGQPQHF.

This sequence joins TRBV20-1 and TRBJ2-5; D is perhaps TRBD1 or TRBD2 (5 bases each). Germline CDR1 DFQATT, CDR2 SNEGSKA (reference sequence). There are 15 residues in the CDR3. CDR3 nucleotide sequence: TGCAGGGCCCCGCTTCGGGGCTTGGTGCAAGAGACCCAGTACTTC. Its protein product is CRAPLRGLVQETQYF.

Many counts were recorded for this clonotype. J is TRBJ2-5 and V is TRBV27; 7 bases match TRBD2. This CDR3 contains 14 residues. Per germline, CDR1 MNHEY and CDR2 SMNVEV (reference sequence). With V trimmed by 2 bases and J by 5 bases, 5 bases remained unmatched. The CDR3 DNA is TGTGCCAGCAGTTTAGCGGGAGCCGCGGAGACCCAGTACTTC. Translating gives CASSLAGAAETQYF.

The chain joins TRBV19 to TRBJ2-6, with D perhaps matching TRBD2 (5 bases). The CDR3 is made up of 14 amino acids. V gave up 5 bases and J gave up 2 bases, with 7 bases separating them. Germline assignment: CDR1 LNHDA and CDR2 SQIVND (reference sequence). CDR3 residues: CASSWGAGANVLTF. The DNA for the CDR3 is TGTGCCAGTAGTTGGGGAGCTGGGGCCAACGTCCTGACTTTC.

This clonotype was picked up a small number of times. J is TRBJ2-1 and V is TRBV4-3, with 12 bases identical to TRBD1. Looked up from germline, CDR1 is LGHNA and CDR2 is YSLEER. There are 17 residues in the CDR3. V lost 1 base to trimming and J lost 5 bases; unmatched junction nucleotides: 6. CDR3 bases: TGCGCCAGCAGCCAAGTTGGGACAGGGGGCGTGCACAATGAGCAGTTCTTC. As protein: CASSQVGTGGVHNEQFF.

In this sample, this clonotype turned up many times. The V and J genes are TRBV28 and TRBJ2-7; 7 bases agree with TRBD1. J lost 5 bases, V lost 6 bases, and 10 bases had no gene match. This CDR3 contains 14 residues. Germline V gene data show CDR1 as MDHEN and CDR2 as SYDVKM. In DNA form, the CDR3 reads TGTGCCAGCAGCCCACCCGGACAGGCCGACGAGCAGTACTTC. It translates to CASSPPGQADEQYF.

This clonotype showed up many times. CDR3 sequence: CSARFAETQYF. The CDR3 DNA reads as TGCAGTGCTAGGTTCGCGGAGACCCAGTACTTC. The V and J genes are TRBV20-1 and TRBJ2-5, with D unclear. The CDR3 totals 11 residues. CDR1 is DFQATT and CDR2 is SNEGSKA in the germline V gene (reference sequence). V lost 3 bases and J 5 bases, leaving 7 bases between the germline ends.

This clonotype was counted between two and nine times. The genes are TRBV7-2 and TRBJ2-7, with D hard to call. The CDR3 sequence is 15 residues long. The germline gives CDR1 SGHTA, CDR2 FQGNSA. The V and J ends lost 5 bases and 0 bases respectively, with 14 bases between them. CDR3 nucleotide sequence: TGTGCCAGCAGCCCCGTAGGATCTAGCTCCTACGAGCAGTACTTC. Protein sequence: CASSPVGSSSYEQYF.

Ten or more counts support this clonotype. The rearrangement links TRBV20-1 to TRBJ1-3, with unresolved D. This CDR3 contains 15 residues. Germline CDR1 reads DFQATT; CDR2 reads SNEGSKA (reference sequence). V shed 5 bases and J shed 0 bases, with 14 bases lying between them. The CDR3 nucleotides are TGCAGTGCTGGGCCCACAGAAGCCTCTGGAAACACCATATATTTT. Amino acid sequence: CSAGPTEASGNTIYF.

V is TRBV4-2 and J is TRBJ2-1, with 8 bases fitting TRBD1. The CDR3 sequence is 17 residues long. The V gene end was trimmed by 2 bases and the J gene end by 13 bases; junction bases not matched to a gene: 19. Germline CDR1 is LGHNA and CDR2 is YNFKEQ. The CDR3 nucleotides read TGTGCCAGCAGCCAACGTAGCGGACAGGGAATGGATGCGGAACAGTTCTTC. This translates into CASSQRSGQGMDAEQFF.

This clonotype was found many times. V gene TRBV25-1 combines with J gene TRBJ1-2; possible D gene TRBD1, 5 bases. Germline assignment: CDR1 MGHDK and CDR2 SYGVNS. This CDR3 has 16 amino acids. The V end lost 2 bases, the J end lost 2 bases, and 15 bases lay between the germline ends. The CDR3 spells CASSEKPPDSNYGYTF. The CDR3, as DNA: TGTGCCAGCAGTGAAAAGCCCCCCGACAGCAACTATGGCTACACCTTC.